The next 32 T cell receptor beta chains were all read from a single sample in a study of T cell repertoires in cytomegalovirus infection. Their cognate antigens are unknown. Each CDR3 protein gets one entry after TCRdb re-called the reads with MiXCR. In the table there are about 69,000 distinct CDR3 sequences, 25% to 30% of which are singletons. The sample here was CD8+ T cells from cultured PBMCs, taken from culture after CMV antigen stimulation. Receptors originate from a human donor in good health (CMV status not recorded). Some clones in this sample may be carry-over from other donors' samples.

The rearrangement links TRBV7-2 to TRBJ2-2; D possibly corresponds to TRBD2 (7 bases). Trimming left V 5 bases short and J 6 bases short, with 16 bases between. Per germline, CDR1 SGHTA and CDR2 FQGNSA. CDR3 length: 15 amino acids. CDR3 sequence reads: CASSLYGGGAGELFF. The DNA of the CDR3 is TGTGCCAGCAGCCTCTATGGAGGGGGGGCCGGGGAGCTGTTTTTT.

V gene TRBV12-5 combines with J gene TRBJ2-5; either TRBD1 or TRBD2 may supply D (5 bases each). CDR1 and CDR2 (germline): LGHNT, FRNRAP. V lost 2 bases and J lost 5, with 15 bases in between. The CDR3 covers 15 residues. The CDR3 loop reads CASGLPWDPRETQYF. For the CDR3, the DNA is TGTGCTAGTGGTTTGCCCTGGGACCCTCGGGAGACCCAGTACTTC.

The J gene is TRBJ2-7, the V gene TRBV6-6; D is perhaps TRBD1 or TRBD2 (5 bases each). V was clipped by 1 base and J by 0 bases, with 10 bases between them. CDR3 size: 15 residues. CDR1 is MNHNY and CDR2 is SVGAGI in the germline V gene (reference sequence). Written as DNA, the CDR3 is TGTGCCAGCAGTTACTTGGCAGGGAGCTCCTACGAGCAGTACTTC. It encodes CASSYLAGSSYEQYF.

The table lists this clonotype with a few counts. The chain links TRBV7-9 to TRBJ2-1; 10 bases are shared with TRBD2. This CDR3 has 13 residues. Germline V CDR1 and CDR2: SEHNR, FQNEAQ (reference sequence). With 3 bases clipped from V and 8 bases from J, the junction kept 1 base outside the gene matches. CDR3 loop: CASSFGTSDEQFF. Here the CDR3 DNA reads TGTGCCAGCAGCTTCGGGACTAGCGATGAGCAGTTCTTC. The full variable domain, with the rest looked up from reference TRBV7-9 and TRBJ2-1, is DTGVSQNPRHKITKRGQNVTFRCDPISEHNRLYWYRQTLGQGPEFLTYFQNEAQLEKSRLLSDRFSAERPKGSFSTLEIQRTEQGDSAMYLCASSFGTSDEQFFGPGTRLTVL.

The gene calls are TRBV7-6 and TRBJ1-3, with D possibly being TRBD1 (5 bases). Germline V gives CDR1 SGHVS, CDR2 FNYEAQ. The length of the CDR3 is 17 residues. V lost 3 bases and J lost 0, with 15 bases in between. DNA of the CDR3: TGTGCCAGCAGCTTTAGGAGGGGCAGCATCTCTGGAAACACCATATATTTT. This encodes CASSFRRGSISGNTIYF.

The chain recombines TRBV10-3 with TRBJ1-2; D gene unclear. Germline CDR1 and CDR2: ENHRY and SYGVKD. V gave up 6 bases and J gave up 6 bases, with 17 bases separating them. This CDR3 contains 14 residues. The CDR3 loop is CAISGTDLTDGYTF. In nucleotides, the CDR3 is TGTGCCATCAGCGGCACTGACCTTACGGATGGCTACACCTTC.

This sequence joins TRBV4-3 and TRBJ1-2; tentatively, D is TRBD1 (5 bases). The CDR3 runs to 15 residues. The germline CDR1 and CDR2 sequences are LGHNA and YSLEER. Deletions cut 4 bases from V and 4 bases from J, with 16 bases between. The DNA for the CDR3 is TGCGCCAGCAGCCCCTCCCGTGGGGGGAGCTATGGCTACACCTTC. Its protein is CASSPSRGGSYGYTF.

This clonotype was detected ten times or more. The chain carries TRBV7-8 and TRBJ2-5, with D possibly called TRBD1 or TRBD2 (5 bases each). Per germline, CDR1 SGHVS and CDR2 FQNEAQ. V was trimmed by 5 bases and J by 4 bases, leaving 17 bases between them. This CDR3 region has 15 residues. CDR3 amino acids: CASSPRLEGRETQYF. In nucleotides, the CDR3 is TGTGCCAGCAGCCCCCGCCTCGAGGGGAGAGAGACCCAGTACTTC.

This clonotype has more than one count but fewer than ten. The chain employs TRBV28 and TRBJ1-1; tentatively, D is TRBD1 (5 bases). In germline, CDR1 is MDHEN, CDR2 SYDVKM. V lost 6 bases and J 1 base, leaving 12 bases between the germline ends. The CDR3 has 14 residues. The CDR3 sequence is CASRDFGGNTEAFF. The DNA for the CDR3 is TGTGCCAGCAGGGACTTCGGGGGGAACACTGAAGCTTTCTTT.

This clonotype was observed a handful of times. This chain connects TRBV2 to TRBJ1-1; D is uncertain. Trimming stripped 2 bases from V and 7 bases from J, with 5 bases between. The germline CDR1 and CDR2 sequences are SNHLY and FYNNEI. The CDR3 loop spans 11 amino acids. In DNA, the CDR3 is TGTGCCAGCAGTGAAAAGCTTGAAGCTTTCTTT. Translated: CASSEKLEAFF.

V is TRBV20-1 and J is TRBJ1-5, with 7 bases identical to TRBD1. V trimming: 4 bases; J trimming: 4 bases; junction bases outside the gene matches: 10. Looked up from germline, CDR1 is DFQATT and CDR2 is SNEGSKA (reference sequence). The CDR3 is 15 amino acids. The CDR3 region has the DNA TGCAGTGCTATTTTCGGGACAGTTGGGAATCAGCCCCAGCATTTT. Translating gives CSAIFGTVGNQPQHF.

The chain couples TRBV4-1 to TRBJ1-1; tentatively, D is TRBD1 (5 bases). The germline V gene has CDR1 MGHRA and CDR2 YSYEKL. The CDR3 totals 16 residues. V dropped 0 bases and J dropped 1 base, with 12 bases sitting between them. The CDR3 coding sequence is TGCGCCAGCAGCCAAGACGGTGGGGACGGGAACACTGAAGCTTTCTTT. Translation: CASSQDGGDGNTEAFF.

The rearrangement joins TRBV7-6 to TRBJ2-3; no firm D call. TRBJ1-5 explains the end of the DNA better; the J call may be wrong. The CDR3 contains 17 residues. From germline, CDR1 is SGHVS and CDR2 FNYEAQ. The CDR3 nucleotides are TGTGCCAGCAGCTCCAACGGAGCGGGCGGCAGCACAGATACGCAGCATTTT. Encoded protein: CASSSNGAGGSTDTQHF.

This clonotype was picked up a small number of times. The V call is TRBV9, the J call TRBJ1-2; D not certain. CDR1 is SGDLS and CDR2 is YYNGEE in the germline V gene. The CDR3 sequence is 13 residues long. V was cut by 1 base and J by 8 bases, with 12 bases left in between. The CDR3 reads CASSVFGASGYTF. The CDR3 nucleotides read TGTGCCAGCAGCGTATTTGGAGCCAGCGGCTACACCTTC.

This clonotype was observed at least ten times. The V call is TRBV11-3, the J call TRBJ1-1; tentatively, D is TRBD1 (6 bases). This CDR3 comprises 15 residues. The V gene's germline CDR1 is SGHNT and CDR2 YENEEA. V lost 6 bases and J lost 6, with 20 bases in between. The CDR3 sequence: CASSPPRGGLAEAFF. The CDR3 DNA is TGTGCCAGCAGTCCCCCGAGAGGGGGGCTCGCTGAAGCTTTCTTT.

This clonotype was observed a handful of times. The V and J genes are TRBV7-9 and TRBJ1-1, with D unresolved. Trimming removed 3 bases from V and 8 bases from J, with 13 bases in between. CDR1 and CDR2 (germline): SEHNR, FQNEAQ (reference sequence). This CDR3 spans 13 amino acids. CDR3 sequence: CASSFVTPGEAFF. The CDR3 DNA reads as TGTGCCAGCAGCTTTGTCACGCCCGGGGAAGCTTTCTTT.

The table lists this clonotype with many counts. V usage is TRBV7-8 and J usage is TRBJ1-4; tentative D call: TRBD1 (6 bases). This CDR3 is built from 15 residues. Germline-derived CDR1 and CDR2 are SGHVS and FQNEAQ. The ends were cut back, 5 bases at V and 3 bases at J, with 13 bases in the middle. CDR3 in amino acids: CASSLGRQANEKLFF. Here the CDR3 DNA reads TGTGCCAGCAGCCTCGGGCGACAGGCTAATGAAAAACTGTTTTTT.

The sample holds a few counts of this clonotype. The V and J genes are TRBV7-2 and TRBJ1-2, with D possibly being TRBD1 (6 bases). The CDR3 is 15 residues long. Germline V gene data show CDR1 as SGHTA and CDR2 as FQGNSA. The ends were cut back, 5 bases at V and 8 bases at J, with 21 bases in the middle. The CDR3 region has the DNA TGTGCCAGCAGCCCCCGGGACATTGATTCGGGCGGCTACACCTTC. Encoded protein: CASSPRDIDSGGYTF.

The rearrangement joins TRBV5-6 to TRBJ1-2, with D possibly matching TRBD1 (5 bases). Germline lookup yields CDR1 SGHDT and CDR2 YYEEEE. V was clipped by 4 bases and J by 8 bases, with 15 bases between them. CDR3 size: 13 residues. CDR3 amino acids: CASSPGPQGGYTF. The CDR3 bases are TGTGCCAGCAGCCCCGGACCGCAGGGCGGCTACACCTTC.

This chain links TRBV6-6 with TRBJ1-6; no reliable D call. Trimming took off 7 bases at V and 9 bases at J, with 16 bases between the two ends. The CDR3 is 14 residues long. Germline V gene lookup returns CDR1 MNHNY and CDR2 SVGAGI (reference sequence). CDR3 in amino acids: CASTNRADGSPLHF. CDR3 DNA sequence: TGTGCCAGCACTAACAGAGCTGATGGTTCACCCCTCCACTTT.

This clonotype was counted many times. The gene calls are TRBV3-1 and TRBJ2-1, with 12 bases fitting TRBD2. Germline assignment: CDR1 LGHDT and CDR2 YNNKEL (reference sequence). This CDR3 has 19 residues. V dropped 0 bases and J dropped 7; count of bases not matched to a gene: 13. The CDR3 nucleotides read TGTGCCAGCAGCCAAGAGGGGCTAGCGGGAGGGGGAAACTGGAATGAGCAGTTCTTC. Residues: CASSQEGLAGGGNWNEQFF.

This clonotype has only a few counts. The chain carries TRBV4-1 and TRBJ1-1; 7 nucleotides match TRBD1. This CDR3 contains 18 residues. V lost 4 bases to trimming and J lost 7 bases; unmatched junction nucleotides: 21. Per the germline V gene, CDR1 is MGHRA and CDR2 is YSYEKL. The CDR3 nucleotides read TGCGCCAGCAGCCTAAGGGACAGTCTCTCACCGGAACGTGGTGAAGCTTTCTTT. Protein: CASSLRDSLSPERGEAFF.

This rearrangement joins TRBV11-3 to TRBJ1-1; the D is unclear. Germline CDR1 reads SGHNT; CDR2 reads YENEEA. This CDR3 spans 14 amino acids. V lost 3 bases and J 4 bases, leaving 12 bases between the germline ends. CDR3 sequence reads: CASSFQLMGTEAFF. CDR3 bases: TGTGCCAGCAGCTTCCAACTAATGGGCACTGAAGCTTTCTTT.

This clonotype was seen more than once but under ten times. This sequence joins TRBV20-1 and TRBJ2-1; possible D gene TRBD2, 6 bases. The CDR3 is 17 residues long. The germline V gene has CDR1 DFQATT and CDR2 SNEGSKA (reference sequence). The V end lost 6 bases, the J end lost 10 bases, and 31 bases lay between the germline ends. The CDR3 loop is CSANPKPGTGPQVEQFF. In nucleotides, the CDR3 is TGCAGTGCCAACCCGAAGCCCGGGACTGGGCCTCAGGTGGAGCAGTTCTTC.

The rearrangement uses TRBV11-3 and TRBJ2-7, with D perhaps TRBD1 (5 bases). The germline CDR1 and CDR2 sequences are SGHNT and YENEEA. The CDR3 has 13 residues. V lost 5 bases and J lost 3, with 11 bases in between. CDR3 sequence reads: CASSPRGSYEQYF. CDR3 DNA sequence: TGTGCCAGCAGCCCTAGGGGCAGCTACGAGCAGTACTTC. The full variable domain, in which reference TRBV11-3 and TRBJ2-7 provide the parts outside the CDR3, is EAGVVQSPRYKIIEKKQPVAFWCNPISGHNTLYWYLQNLGQGPELLIRYENEEAVDDSQLPKDRFSAERLKGVDSTLKIQPAELGDSAVYLCASSPRGSYEQYFGPGTRLTVT.

This clonotype was recorded a few times. The genes are TRBV6-5 and TRBJ2-2, with D tentatively TRBD1 or TRBD2 (6 bases each). The CDR3 length is 14 residues. Between the trimmed V and J ends, which lost 7 bases and 5 bases, there was a span of 14 bases. Germline-derived CDR1 and CDR2 are MNHEY and SVGAGI. CDR3 region: CASKWGARTGELFF. The CDR3, as DNA: TGTGCCAGCAAATGGGGGGCAAGGACCGGGGAGCTGTTTTTT.

This clonotype has at least ten counts. Here the CDR3 reads CASSRSGGRTEAFF. CDR3 coding DNA: TGTGCCAGCAGCCGCTCCGGGGGGCGCACTGAAGCTTTCTTT. V gene TRBV6-2 or TRBV6-3 combines with J gene TRBJ1-1; D perhaps matches TRBD1 (6 bases). V was cut by 6 bases and J by 4 bases, with 15 bases left in between. The germline CDR1 and CDR2 sequences are MNHEY and SVGEGT. The CDR3 spans 14 residues.

The chain carries TRBV12-3 or TRBV12-4 and TRBJ1-5; TRBD1 aligns across 10 bases. CDR3 length equals 16 residues. V gave up 2 bases and J gave up 4 bases; unmatched junction bases: 5. The CDR3 nucleotides read TGTGCCAGCAGTTTATCCGGACAGGGGGGGAATCAGCCCCAGCATTTT. Its translation is CASSLSGQGGNQPQHF.

The chain recombines TRBV4-2 with TRBJ2-2, with 7 bases fitting TRBD2. Per germline, CDR1 LGHNA and CDR2 YNFKEQ. The CDR3 totals 15 residues. Trimming removed 4 bases from V and 7 bases from J; junction bases left unmatched: 9. Written as DNA, the CDR3 is TGTGCCAGCAGCCGTAGCGGGCCGGAGAGCGGGGAGCTGTTTTTT. Translation: CASSRSGPESGELFF.

CDR3 region: CASSLSTANQPQHF. CDR3 in DNA: TGTGCCAGCAGCCTCTCCACGGCTAATCAGCCCCAGCATTTT. The chain recombines TRBV7-9 with TRBJ1-5; no definite D call. Germline V lookup: CDR1 SEHNR, CDR2 FQNEAQ (reference sequence). Trimming took 5 bases from V and 4 from J, leaving 12 bases between them. The CDR3 is made up of 14 amino acids.

This clonotype was recorded at least ten times. The rearrangement joins TRBV7-6 to TRBJ1-2, with 7 bases that match TRBD1. CDR3 length equals 16 residues. V shed 5 bases and J 4 bases; nucleotides not matched to a gene: 13. Germline values: CDR1 SGHVS, CDR2 FNYEAQ. The CDR3 bases are TGTGCCAGCAGCCCCGCAGGGGGACACCCTGGCTATGGCTACACCTTC. It yields the protein CASSPAGGHPGYGYTF. Drawing the rest from reference TRBV7-6 and TRBJ1-2, the complete variable domain is GAGVSQSPRYKVTKRGQDVALRCDPISGHVSLYWYRQALGQGPEFLTYFNYEAQQDKSGLPNDRFSAERPEGSISTLTIQRTEQRDSAMYRCASSPAGGHPGYGYTFGSGTRLTVV.

The V and J genes are TRBV13 and TRBJ2-2; D remains unclear. Trimming left V 4 bases short and J 0 bases short, with 15 bases between. The V gene's germline CDR1 is PRHDT and CDR2 FYEKMQ (reference sequence). The CDR3 sequence is 17 residues long. CDR3 loop: CASSSPGGHANTGELFF. The CDR3 DNA sequence: TGTGCCAGCAGCTCCCCTGGCGGCCACGCGAACACCGGGGAGCTGTTTTTT.